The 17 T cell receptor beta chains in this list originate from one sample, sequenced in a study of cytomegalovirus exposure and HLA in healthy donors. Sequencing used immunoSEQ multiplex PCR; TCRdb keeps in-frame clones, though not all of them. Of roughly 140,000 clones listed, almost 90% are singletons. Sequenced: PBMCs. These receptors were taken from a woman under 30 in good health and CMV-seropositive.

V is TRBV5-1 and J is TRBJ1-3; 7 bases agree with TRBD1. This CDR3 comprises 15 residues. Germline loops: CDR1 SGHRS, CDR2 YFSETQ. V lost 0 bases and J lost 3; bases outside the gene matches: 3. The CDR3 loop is CASSLGQGNGNTIYF. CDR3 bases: TGCGCCAGCAGCTTGGGACAGGGAAATGGAAACACCATATATTTT.

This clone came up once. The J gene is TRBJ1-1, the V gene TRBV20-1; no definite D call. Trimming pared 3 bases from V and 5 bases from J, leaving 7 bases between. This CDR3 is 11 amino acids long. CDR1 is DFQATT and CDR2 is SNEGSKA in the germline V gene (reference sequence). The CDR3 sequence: CSARRVTEAFF. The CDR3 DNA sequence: TGCAGTGCTAGGAGGGTTACTGAAGCTTTCTTT.

CDR3: CASSQTTSGRAWEQFF. CDR3 sequence (DNA): TGCGCCAGCAGCCAAACGACTAGCGGGAGGGCTTGGGAGCAGTTCTTC. This chain joins TRBV4-1 and TRBJ2-1; the match to TRBD2 covers 14 bases. V was pared by 2 bases and J by 10 bases, with 7 bases of the junction left unmatched. The CDR3 consists of 16 residues. CDR1 is MGHRA and CDR2 is YSYEKL in the germline V gene.

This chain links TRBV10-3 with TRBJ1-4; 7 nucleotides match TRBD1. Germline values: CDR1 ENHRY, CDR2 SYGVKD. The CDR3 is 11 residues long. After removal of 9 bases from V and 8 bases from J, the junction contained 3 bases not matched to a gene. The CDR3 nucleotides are TGTGCCATTTGGACAGGAGAAAAACTGTTTTTT. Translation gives CAIWTGEKLFF.

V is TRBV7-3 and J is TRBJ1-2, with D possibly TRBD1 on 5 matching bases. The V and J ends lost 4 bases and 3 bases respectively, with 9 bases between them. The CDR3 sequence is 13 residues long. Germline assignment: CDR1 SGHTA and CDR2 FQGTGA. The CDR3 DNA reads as TGTGCCAGCAGCTCAGGCAGGGACTATGGCTACACCTTC. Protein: CASSSGRDYGYTF. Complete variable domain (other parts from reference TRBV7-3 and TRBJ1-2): GAGVSQTPSNKVTEKGKYVELRCDPISGHTALYWYRQSLGQGPEFLIYFQGTGAADDSGLPNDRFFAVRPEGSVSTLKIQRTERGDSAVYLCASSSGRDYGYTFGSGTRLTVV.

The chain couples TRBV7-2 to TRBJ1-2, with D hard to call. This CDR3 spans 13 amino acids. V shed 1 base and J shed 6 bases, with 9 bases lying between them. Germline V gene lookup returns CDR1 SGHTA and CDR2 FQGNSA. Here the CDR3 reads CASSLGLFDGYTF. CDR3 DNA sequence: TGTGCCAGCAGCTTAGGTTTGTTCGATGGCTACACCTTC.

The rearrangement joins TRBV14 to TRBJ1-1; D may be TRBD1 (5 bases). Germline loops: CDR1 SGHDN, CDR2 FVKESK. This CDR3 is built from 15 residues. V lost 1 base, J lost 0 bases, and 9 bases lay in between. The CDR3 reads CASSQVRELNTEAFF. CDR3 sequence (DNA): TGTGCCAGCAGCCAAGTCAGGGAACTGAACACTGAAGCTTTCTTT.

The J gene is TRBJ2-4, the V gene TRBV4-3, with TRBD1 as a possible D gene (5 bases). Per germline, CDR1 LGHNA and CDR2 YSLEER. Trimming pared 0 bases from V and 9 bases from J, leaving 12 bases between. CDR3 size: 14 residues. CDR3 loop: CASSQEDQGFIQYF. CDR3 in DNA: TGCGCCAGCAGCCAAGAGGATCAGGGATTCATTCAGTACTTC.

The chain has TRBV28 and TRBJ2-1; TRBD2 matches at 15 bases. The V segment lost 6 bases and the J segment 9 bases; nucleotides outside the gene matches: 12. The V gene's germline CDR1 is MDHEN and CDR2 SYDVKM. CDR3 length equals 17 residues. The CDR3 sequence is CASSLGRSGLAGGEQFF. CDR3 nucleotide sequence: TGTGCCAGCAGCTTAGGGAGGTCGGGACTAGCGGGGGGTGAGCAGTTCTTC.

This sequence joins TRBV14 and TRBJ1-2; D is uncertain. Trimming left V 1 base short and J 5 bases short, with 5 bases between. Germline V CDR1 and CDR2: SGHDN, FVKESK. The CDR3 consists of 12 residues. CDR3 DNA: TGTGCCAGCAGCCAAGCGGGATATGGCTACACCTTC. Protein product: CASSQAGYGYTF.

For the CDR3, the DNA is TGTGCCAGCAGTTACTCGCGTAGGGAGGGGCAGTACTTC. It translates to CASSYSRREGQYF. The chain employs TRBV6-5 and TRBJ2-7; 7 nucleotides agree with TRBD2. Germline loops: CDR1 MNHEY, CDR2 SVGAGI. V lost 0 bases, J lost 9 bases, and 5 bases stayed unmatched. The CDR3 has 13 residues.

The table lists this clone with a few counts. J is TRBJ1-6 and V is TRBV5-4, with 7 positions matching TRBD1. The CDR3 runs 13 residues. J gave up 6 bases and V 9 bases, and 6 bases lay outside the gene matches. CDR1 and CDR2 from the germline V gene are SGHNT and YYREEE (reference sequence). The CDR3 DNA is TGTGCCACCGAGACAGGGAGTAATTCACCCCTCCACTTT. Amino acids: CATETGSNSPLHF.

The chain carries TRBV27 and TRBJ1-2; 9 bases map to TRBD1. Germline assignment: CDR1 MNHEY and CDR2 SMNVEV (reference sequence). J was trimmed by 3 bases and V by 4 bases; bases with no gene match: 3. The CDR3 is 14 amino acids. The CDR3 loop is CASSSWTGDYGYTF. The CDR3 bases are TGTGCCAGCAGTTCCTGGACAGGGGACTATGGCTACACCTTC.

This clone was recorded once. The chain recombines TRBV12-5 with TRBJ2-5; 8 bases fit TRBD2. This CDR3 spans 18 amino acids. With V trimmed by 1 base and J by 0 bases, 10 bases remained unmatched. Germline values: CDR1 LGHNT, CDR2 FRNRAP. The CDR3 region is CASGLARTSGLYQETQYF. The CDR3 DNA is TGTGCTAGTGGTTTGGCGCGAACTAGCGGACTGTACCAAGAGACCCAGTACTTC.

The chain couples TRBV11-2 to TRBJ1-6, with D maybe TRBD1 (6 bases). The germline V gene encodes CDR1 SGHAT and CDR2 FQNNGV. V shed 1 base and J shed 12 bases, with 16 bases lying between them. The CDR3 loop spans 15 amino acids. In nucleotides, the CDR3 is TGTGCCAGCAGCTTAGTTTCGCAGGGGCAAAAACCCCTCCACTTT. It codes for CASSLVSQGQKPLHF.

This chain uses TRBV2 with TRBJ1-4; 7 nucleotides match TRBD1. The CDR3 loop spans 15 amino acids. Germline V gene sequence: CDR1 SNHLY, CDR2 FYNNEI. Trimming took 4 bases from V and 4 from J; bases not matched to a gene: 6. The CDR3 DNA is TGTGCCAGCAGTGCCGGACAGGCGGATAATGAAAAACTGTTTTTT. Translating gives CASSAGQADNEKLFF.

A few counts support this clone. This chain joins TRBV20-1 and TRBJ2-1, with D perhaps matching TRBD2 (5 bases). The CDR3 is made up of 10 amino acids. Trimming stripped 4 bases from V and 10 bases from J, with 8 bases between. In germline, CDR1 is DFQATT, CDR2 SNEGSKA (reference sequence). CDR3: CSAIRGEQFF. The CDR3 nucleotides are TGCAGTGCTATCCGGGGAGAGCAGTTCTTC.